Below are 15 T cell receptor beta chains sequenced from a single sample in a study of blood T cell repertoires in COVID-19. Sequencing used immunoSEQ multiplex PCR; TCRdb keeps in-frame clones, though not all of them. The sample has 400,000 to 500,000 clones, around nine tenths seen once; the top ten hold approximately 1.8%. The sequencing input was PBMCs or T cells enriched from blood (not recorded which). These receptors were collected from a woman aged 40-49 years who had recovered from COVID-19.

This chain uses TRBV25-1 with TRBJ1-2; 7 bases are shared with TRBD1. This CDR3 spans 14 amino acids. After removal of 7 bases from V and 0 bases from J, the junction contained 5 bases not matched to a gene. The germline gives CDR1 MGHDK, CDR2 SYGVNS. The CDR3 nucleotides read TGTGCCAGCACTCGGACAGGATCTAACTATGGCTACACCTTC. Amino acids: CASTRTGSNYGYTF.

The chain couples TRBV29-1 to TRBJ2-1, with 11 bases lining up with TRBD2. The germline V gene has CDR1 SQVTM and CDR2 ANQGSEA. The V gene end was trimmed by 3 bases and the J gene end by 6 bases; junction bases not matched to a gene: 7. This CDR3 has 15 amino acids. The CDR3 here is CSVDFPTSGTNEQFF. The CDR3 nucleotides read TGCAGCGTTGATTTCCCGACTAGCGGGACCAATGAGCAGTTCTTC.

This clone has only a few counts. The rearrangement links TRBV5-3 to TRBJ1-1; D remains ambiguous. TRBV5-3 is reported as an ORF; its role is uncertain. CDR3 size: 8 residues. V was trimmed by 7 bases and J by 10 bases, leaving 5 bases between them. The CDR3 DNA reads as TGTGCCAGATTTAGAGCTTTCTTT. This sequence encodes CARFRAFF.

The rearrangement joins TRBV30 to TRBJ1-2, with 10 nucleotides matching TRBD1. Per germline, CDR1 GTSNPN and CDR2 SVGIG (reference sequence). Trimming took 4 bases from V and 8 from J; bases not matched to a gene: 7. The CDR3 extends over 13 amino acids. In DNA, the CDR3 is TGTGCCTGGAAGACAGGGGGCGTAGGGGGCTACACCTTC. It yields the protein CAWKTGGVGGYTF.

This clone was picked up one time. This chain links TRBV20-1 with TRBJ2-7, with D possibly being TRBD1 (5 bases). Germline values: CDR1 DFQATT, CDR2 SNEGSKA (reference sequence). This CDR3 has 12 amino acids. V was pared by 3 bases and J by 7 bases, with 13 bases between. CDR3 sequence (DNA): TGCAGTGCTAGTTTTGACAGCCTGGAGCAGTACTTC. It codes for CSASFDSLEQYF.

The chain combines TRBV24-1 with TRBJ1-5; 7 nucleotides agree with TRBD1. V shed 9 bases, J shed 3 bases, and the junction held 4 bases outside the gene matches. In germline, CDR1 is KGHDR, CDR2 SFDVKD. This CDR3 comprises 13 residues. The CDR3 nucleotides are TGTGCCACCCAGGGACAGCACAATCAGCCCCAGCATTTT. Encoded protein: CATQGQHNQPQHF.

The chain employs TRBV5-4 and TRBJ1-2; 12 bases are shared with TRBD1. Germline V lookup: CDR1 SGHNT, CDR2 YYREEE (reference sequence). This CDR3 contains 16 residues. After removal of 0 bases from V and 8 bases from J, the junction contained 8 bases not matched to a gene. The CDR3 region has the DNA TGTGCCAGCAGCTTGGGCGCCGGGACAGGGGGCGTAGGCTACACCTTC. It specifies CASSLGAGTGGVGYTF.

J is TRBJ2-7 and V is TRBV4-1, with 11 positions matching TRBD2. Looked up from germline, CDR1 is MGHRA and CDR2 is YSYEKL. J lost 2 bases, V lost 4 bases, and 13 bases had no gene match. CDR3 length equals 18 residues. DNA for the CDR3: TGCGCCAGCAGCCGCGGCGGCGCAACTAGCGGGAGCGCCTACGAGCAGTACTTC. It encodes CASSRGGATSGSAYEQYF.

CDR3 sequence reads: CASSDRVHSGQPQHF. The CDR3, as DNA: TGTGCCAGCAGTGACAGGGTCCATAGCGGTCAGCCCCAGCATTTT. The chain links TRBV2 to TRBJ1-5; D is perhaps TRBD1 (5 bases). The CDR3 covers 15 residues. The germline V gene has CDR1 SNHLY and CDR2 FYNNEI. Trimming pared 3 bases from V and 6 bases from J, leaving 15 bases between.

V gene TRBV4-3 combines with J gene TRBJ2-3; 7 bases fit TRBD1. The V segment lost 2 bases and the J segment 3 bases; nucleotides outside the gene matches: 5. Germline V CDR1 and CDR2: LGHNA, YSLEER. The CDR3 length is 15 residues. The CDR3 DNA follows: TGCGCCAGCAGCCAACGGGACAGTGCTACAGATACGCAGTATTTT. Translated, it gives CASSQRDSATDTQYF.

The V gene is TRBV7-2, the J gene TRBJ2-4; a weak D match, TRBD2 (6 bases). Trimming left V 4 bases short and J 6 bases short, with 10 bases between. CDR3 size: 13 residues. The germline V gene encodes CDR1 SGHTA and CDR2 FQGNSA. The CDR3 DNA is TGTGCCAGCAGCTATATGGAGGGAAACATTCAGTACTTC. This encodes CASSYMEGNIQYF.

CDR3 sequence (DNA): TGCAGTGCTAGACAGAACACTGAAGCTTTCTTT. Translating it yields CSARQNTEAFF. V and J are TRBV20-1 and TRBJ1-1; D is undetermined. The germline gives CDR1 DFQATT, CDR2 SNEGSKA (reference sequence). This CDR3 is built from 11 residues. Trimming removed 2 bases at V and 1 base at J, with 2 bases between.

The rearrangement uses TRBV10-3 and TRBJ1-2, with a weak D call TRBD1 (5 bases). Trimming cost V 0 bases and J 0 bases, with 11 bases left between them. From germline, CDR1 is ENHRY and CDR2 SYGVKD. CDR3 length: 16 amino acids. The CDR3 loop reads CAISESPGGANYGYTF. The CDR3 coding sequence is TGTGCCATCAGTGAGTCGCCAGGAGGGGCTAACTATGGCTACACCTTC.

The rearrangement uses TRBV2 and TRBJ2-1, with 7 positions matching TRBD1. The CDR3 length is 14 residues. The ends lost 8 bases at V and 9 bases at J; junction bases unmatched: 13. Germline V lookup: CDR1 SNHLY, CDR2 FYNNEI. CDR3 in DNA: TGTGCCAGCTCTCCCCTAACAAGGGGGCCTGAGCAGTTCTTC. Translation: CASSPLTRGPEQFF.

This clone was found once. The chain combines TRBV5-1 with TRBJ2-1; possibly TRBD1 for D (7 bases). CDR3 length: 16 residues. CDR1 is SGHRS, CDR2 YFSETQ, per germline. The V end was cut by 2 bases, the J end by 5 bases, with 17 bases between. This CDR3 is CASSFAGGPRDNEQFF. The DNA for the CDR3 is TGCGCCAGCAGCTTTGCAGGGGGGCCTCGGGACAATGAGCAGTTCTTC.